This TCR beta chain emerged from a study of blood T cell dynamics during melanoma immunotherapy. Concerning this clone: Its antigen is unknown.

Clones were read by immunoSEQ multiplex PCR, and TCRdb kept only the in-frame ones, dropping some. Among approximately 10,000 clones listed, about 85% were seen once. Germline V gene data show CDR1 as MNHNS and CDR2 as SASEGT. The CDR3 is made up of 15 amino acids. Trimming left V 4 bases short and J 5 bases short, with 17 bases between. Findings and limits, study-wide: PBMC repertoires of eventual disease-control patients split at W3 into clonality or diversity gains. The study could not tell melanoma-specific clones from general immune activation.

Time point denoted: week 3, after first cycle of checkpoint inhibitor. Sampling occurred pretreatment (T0) and at week 3 (W3), after cycle one of checkpoint blockade. This TCR derives from a human donor with melanoma. The sequencing here drew on blood, taken from a patient treated with checkpoint blockade. The J gene is TRBJ2-5, the V gene TRBV6-1; maybe TRBD1 (6 bases). The chain's CDR3 is CASSGVRGRRETQYF. CDR3 nucleotide sequence: TGTGCCAGCAGTGGAGTCAGGGGAAGGAGGGAGACCCAGTACTTC.